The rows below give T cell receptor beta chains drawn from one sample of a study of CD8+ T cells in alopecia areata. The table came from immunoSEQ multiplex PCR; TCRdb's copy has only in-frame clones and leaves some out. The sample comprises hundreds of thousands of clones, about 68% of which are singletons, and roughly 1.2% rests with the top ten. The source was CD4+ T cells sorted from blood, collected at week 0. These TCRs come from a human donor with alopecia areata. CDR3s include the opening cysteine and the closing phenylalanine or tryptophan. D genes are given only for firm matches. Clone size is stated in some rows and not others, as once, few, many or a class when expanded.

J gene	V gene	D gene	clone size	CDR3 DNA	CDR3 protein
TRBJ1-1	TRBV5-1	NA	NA	TGCGCCAGCAGCCCTCTCGGGGCGCCAACGAACACTGAAGCTTTCTTT	CASSPLGAPTNTEAFF
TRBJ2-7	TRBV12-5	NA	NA	TGTGCTAGTGGTTTGGAACAGGGAGGAGAGCAGTACTTC	CASGLEQGGEQYF
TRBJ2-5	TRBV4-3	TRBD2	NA	TGCGCCAGCAGCCAAGGGACTAGCGGGTACCAAGAGACCCAGTACTTC	CASSQGTSGYQETQYF
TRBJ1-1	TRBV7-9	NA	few	TGTGCCAGCAGCCCAAAGGCCACCTCCCTCATGAACACTGAAGCTTTCTTT	CASSPKATSLMNTEAFF
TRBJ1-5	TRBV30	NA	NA	TGTGCCTGGAGTGTTGGGTATATGCCCCAGCATTTT	CAWSVGYMPQHF
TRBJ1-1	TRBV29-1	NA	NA	TGCAGCGTTGGACGGACGGGAAACACTGAAGCTTTCTTT	CSVGRTGNTEAFF
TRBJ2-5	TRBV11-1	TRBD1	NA	TGTGCCAGCAGCTCACGGGACAGGGGATTTGAGACCCAGTACTTC	CASSSRDRGFETQYF
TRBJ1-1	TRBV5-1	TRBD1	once	TGCGCCAGCAGCCCCCAGGGGGCGCGGACTGAAGCTTTCTTT	CASSPQGARTEAFF
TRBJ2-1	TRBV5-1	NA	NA	TGCGCCAGCAGCTTGGGTGCAGACTTTAATGAGCAGTTCTTC	CASSLGADFNEQFF
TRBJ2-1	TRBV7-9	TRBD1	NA	TGTGCCAGCAGCCATACAGGGGACGTATACAATGAGCAGTTCTTC	CASSHTGDVYNEQFF
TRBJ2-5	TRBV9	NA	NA	TGTGCCAGCAGCGTAGCCCCGAGTCAAGAGACCCAGTACTTC	CASSVAPSQETQYF
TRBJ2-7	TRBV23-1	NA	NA	TGCGCCAGCAGTCAGAAAGAGCAGTACTTC	CASSQKEQYF
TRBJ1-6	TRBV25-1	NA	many	TGTGCCAGCAGTGATCCCGGCCGGAAAAATTCACCCCTCCACTTT	CASSDPGRKNSPLHF
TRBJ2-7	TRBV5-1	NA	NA	TGCGCCAGCAGCTTGAGAGGGGGGGCCAGTGAGCAGTACTTC	CASSLRGGASEQYF
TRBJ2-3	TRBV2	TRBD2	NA	TGTGCCAGCAGTTTAGCGGGAGGCACAGATACGCAGTATTTT	CASSLAGGTDTQYF
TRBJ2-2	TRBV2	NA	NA	TGTGCCAGCAGGGCCGAGAACACCGGGGAGCTGTTTTTT	CASRAENTGELFF
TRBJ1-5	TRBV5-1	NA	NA	TGCGCCAGCAGCGACGGACAGAGCAATCAGCCCCAGCATTTT	CASSDGQSNQPQHF
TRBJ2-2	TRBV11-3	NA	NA	TGTGCCACCCAGGCCACGAACACCGGGGAGCTGTTTTTT	CATQATNTGELFF
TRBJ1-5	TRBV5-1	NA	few	TGCGCCAGCAGCTTTGTCCCCGATCAGCCCCAGCATTTT	CASSFVPDQPQHF
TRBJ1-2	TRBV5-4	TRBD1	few	TGTGCCAGCAGCTTGGGACAGGGTCGGTATGGCTACACCTTC	CASSLGQGRYGYTF
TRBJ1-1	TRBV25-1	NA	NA	TGTGCCAGCCTACAGAACACTGAAGCTTTCTTT	CASLQNTEAFF
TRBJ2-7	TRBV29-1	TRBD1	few	TGCAGCGTTGTTCAACAGGGGGCGAGGTACGAGCAGTACTTC	CSVVQQGARYEQYF
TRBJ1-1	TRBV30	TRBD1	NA	TGTGCCTGGGACAGGGGGATGAACACTGAAGCTTTCTTT	CAWDRGMNTEAFF
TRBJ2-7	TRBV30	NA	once	TGTGCCTGGAGGGCAACAGCGACCTACGAGCAGTACTTC	CAWRATATYEQYF
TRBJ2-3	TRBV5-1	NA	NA	TGCGCCAGCAGTTCGCGGGCTAGCGAGGATACGCAGTATTTT	CASSSRASEDTQYF